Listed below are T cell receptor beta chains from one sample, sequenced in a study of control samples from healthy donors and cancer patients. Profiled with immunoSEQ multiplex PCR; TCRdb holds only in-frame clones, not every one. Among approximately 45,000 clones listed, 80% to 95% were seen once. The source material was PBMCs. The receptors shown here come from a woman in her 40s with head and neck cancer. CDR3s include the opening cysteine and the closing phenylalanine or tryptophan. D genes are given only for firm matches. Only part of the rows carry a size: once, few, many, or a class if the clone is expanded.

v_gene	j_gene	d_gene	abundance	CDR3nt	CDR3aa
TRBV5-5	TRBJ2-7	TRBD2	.	TGTGCCAGCAGCACCGATGGGACTAGCGGGAGGGTCTACGAGCAGTACTTC	CASSTDGTSGRVYEQYF
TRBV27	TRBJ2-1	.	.	TGTGCCAGCAGCAAATCCAAGGAGAGACGGTCCTACAATGAGCAGTTCTTC	CASSKSKERRSYNEQFF
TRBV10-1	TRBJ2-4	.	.	TGCGCCAGCAGTGAGTCGGGGAGCCCCATTCAGTACTTC	CASSESGSPIQYF
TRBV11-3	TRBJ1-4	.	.	TGTGCCAGCAGCTTATGGACCGGGGAAAAACTGTTTTTT	CASSLWTGEKLFF
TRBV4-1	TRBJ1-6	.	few	TGCGCCAGCAGCCAAGATTGGGGGTCACCCCTCCACTTT	CASSQDWGSPLHF
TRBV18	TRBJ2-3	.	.	TGTGCCAGCTCACCACCTAACCAGGGCCCAGATACGCAGTATTTT	CASSPPNQGPDTQYF
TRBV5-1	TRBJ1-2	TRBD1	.	TGCGCCAGCAGCCCGGCGACAGGGTATGGCTACACCTTC	CASSPATGYGYTF
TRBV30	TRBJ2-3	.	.	TGTGCCTGGAGTACGGGGGTCACAGGCACAGATACGCAGTATTTT	CAWSTGVTGTDTQYF
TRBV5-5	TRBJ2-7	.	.	TGTGCCAGCAGCTTGGTCAGAATAGGCAACGAGCAGTACTTC	CASSLVRIGNEQYF
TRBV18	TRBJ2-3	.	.	TGTGCCAGCTCACCCGTAGGGATGGGAGGCACAGATACGCAGTATTTT	CASSPVGMGGTDTQYF
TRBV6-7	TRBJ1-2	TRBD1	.	TGTGCCAGCAGATGGGCAGGGGGCGGGCTGGGCTACACCTTC	CASRWAGGGLGYTF
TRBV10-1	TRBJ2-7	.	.	TGCGCCACCTCGCGGTACGAGCAGTACTTC	CATSRYEQYF
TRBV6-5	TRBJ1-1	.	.	TGTGCCAGCAGTTACTCGAAAAGGACTGAAGCTTTCTTT	CASSYSKRTEAFF
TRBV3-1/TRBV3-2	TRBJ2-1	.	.	TGTGCCAGCAGCCTTAGCGCGTACGCGGCCAGTGAGCAGTTCTTC	CASSLSAYAASEQFF
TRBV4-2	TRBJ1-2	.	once	TGTGCCAGCAGCCGAGACACCACTAACTATGGCTACACCTTC	CASSRDTTNYGYTF
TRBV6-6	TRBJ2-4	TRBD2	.	TGTGCCAGCAGTCTGGGACTAGCGGGAGGGCGAGCCAAAAACATTCAGTACTTC	CASSLGLAGGRAKNIQYF
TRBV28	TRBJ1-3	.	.	TGTGCCAGCACCCCCGCAAGCCGATCTTCTGGAAACACCATATATTTT	CASTPASRSSGNTIYF
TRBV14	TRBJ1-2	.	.	TGTGCCAGCAGCCAAGATCCAGTCTATGGCTACACCTTC	CASSQDPVYGYTF
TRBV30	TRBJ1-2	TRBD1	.	TGTGCCTGGAGTGTCCCCGGACAGGGCCGCTATGGCTACACCTTC	CAWSVPGQGRYGYTF
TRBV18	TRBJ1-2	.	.	TGTGCCAGCTCACCAGGGCCGGAGGGCGGCTACACCTTC	CASSPGPEGGYTF
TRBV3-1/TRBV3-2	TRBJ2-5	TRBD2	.	TGTGCCAGCAGCCAAGCCCAGACTAGCGGGCAAGAGACCCAGTACTTC	CASSQAQTSGQETQYF
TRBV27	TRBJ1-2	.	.	TGTGCCAGCAGTTCGAGGACGGATACCCTTAACTATGGCTACACCTTC	CASSSRTDTLNYGYTF
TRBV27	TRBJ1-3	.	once	TGTGCCAGCAGCCCAGGGCCCTCTGGAAACACCATATATTTT	CASSPGPSGNTIYF
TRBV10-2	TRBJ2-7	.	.	TGCGCCAGCAGTGAGGAGCAGGGGATAGCCTACGAGCAGTACTTC	CASSEEQGIAYEQYF
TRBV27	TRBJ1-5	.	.	TGTGCCAGCAGTTTACTTGGTAATCAGCCCCAGCATTTT	CASSLLGNQPQHF
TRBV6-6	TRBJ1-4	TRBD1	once	TGTGCCAGCAGTTGGGTACAGGGGCGGAAAGAAAAACTGTTTTTT	CASSWVQGRKEKLFF
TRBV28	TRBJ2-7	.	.	TGTGCCAGCAGCCTCGGGGCAGGGTTAGACGAGCAGTACTTC	CASSLGAGLDEQYF
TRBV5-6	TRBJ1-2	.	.	TGTGCCAGCAGCTTGGGGGTACTCCCCTACACCTTC	CASSLGVLPYTF
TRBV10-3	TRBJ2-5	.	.	TGTGCCATCAGTGATGGGACAAACTTGCAAGAGACCCAGTACTTC	CAISDGTNLQETQYF
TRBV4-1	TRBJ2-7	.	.	TGCGCCAGCACCCCTGGGGGGGCCCCCGGTGGGCAGTACTTC	CASTPGGAPGGQYF
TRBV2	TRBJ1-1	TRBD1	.	TGTGCCAGCAGACCTCCGAAGGGACAGGGGGTAGCTGAAGCTTTCTTT	CASRPPKGQGVAEAFF
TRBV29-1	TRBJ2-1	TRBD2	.	TGCAGCGTTTACCTAGCGGGAGGTAATGAGCAGTTCTTC	CSVYLAGGNEQFF
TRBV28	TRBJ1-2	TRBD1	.	TGTGCCAGCAGTTTACCTCAGGGGGGACTCCTCTATGGCTACACCTTC	CASSLPQGGLLYGYTF
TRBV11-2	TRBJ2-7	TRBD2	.	TGTGCCAGCAGCCGGACTAGCGGGAAATACGAGCAGTACTTC	CASSRTSGKYEQYF
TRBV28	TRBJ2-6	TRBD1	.	TGTGCCAGCAGTTTGAGACAGGGGGCTTCTGGGGCCAACGTCCTGACTTTC	CASSLRQGASGANVLTF
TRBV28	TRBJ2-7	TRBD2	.	TGTGCCAGCAGGATTAAGAGCGGGAAGAAGAGCGAGCAGTACTTC	CASRIKSGKKSEQYF
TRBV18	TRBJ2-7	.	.	TGTGCCAGCTCACCTTCCTCAGGGGTCTCCTACGAGCAGTACTTC	CASSPSSGVSYEQYF
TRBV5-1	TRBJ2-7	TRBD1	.	TGCGCCAGCAGCTTGTATGGGACAGGGGTGGAAGAGCAGTACTTC	CASSLYGTGVEEQYF
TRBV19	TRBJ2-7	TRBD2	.	TGTGCCAGTAGTATTCGCGGGAGGACCTACGAGCAGTACTTC	CASSIRGRTYEQYF
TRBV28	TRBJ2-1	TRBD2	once	TGTGCCAGCAGAGACCCCAACGGGAGGTTGGGCAATGAGCAGTTCTTC	CASRDPNGRLGNEQFF
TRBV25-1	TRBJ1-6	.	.	TGTGCCAGTTCCCAGTATAGCAATTCACCCCTCCACTTT	CASSQYSNSPLHF
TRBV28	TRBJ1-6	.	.	TGTGCCAGCACCCCAAGCCGGGGTGGCTATAATTCACCCCTCCACTTT	CASTPSRGGYNSPLHF
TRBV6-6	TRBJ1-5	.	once	TGTGCCAGCAGTAATGACAGTCCCTATAGCAATCAGCCCCAGCATTTT	CASSNDSPYSNQPQHF
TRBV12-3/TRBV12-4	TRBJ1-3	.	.	TGTGCCAGCAGTCGGGCCGGAAACACCATATATTTT	CASSRAGNTIYF
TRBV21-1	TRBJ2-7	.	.	TGTGCCAGCAGCCGGCGGGACCCAACAAACTCCGAGCAGTACTTC	CASSRRDPTNSEQYF
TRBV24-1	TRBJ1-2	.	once	TGTGCCACCAGTGATTCCAGGGCCGGCTATGGCTACACCTTC	CATSDSRAGYGYTF
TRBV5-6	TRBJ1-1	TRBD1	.	TGTGCCAGCAGCTTGCCGGGACAGGGTCGATCGGGCACTGAAGCTTTCTTT	CASSLPGQGRSGTEAFF
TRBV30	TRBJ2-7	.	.	TGTGCCTGGGAAGGGGGGACCCTAAGCGAGCAGTACTTC	CAWEGGTLSEQYF
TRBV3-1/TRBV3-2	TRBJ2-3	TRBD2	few	TGTGCCAGCACCCCGGGACTATCAGAAGATACGCAGTATTTT	CASTPGLSEDTQYF
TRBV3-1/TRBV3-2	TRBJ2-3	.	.	TGTGCCAGCAGCCAGCTGATGGGGGGGCTGGCAGATACGCAGTATTTT	CASSQLMGGLADTQYF
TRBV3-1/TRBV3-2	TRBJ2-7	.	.	TGTGCCAGCAGCCACACAAAGGGCTACGAGCAGTACTTC	CASSHTKGYEQYF
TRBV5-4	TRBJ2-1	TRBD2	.	TGTGCCAGCAGCTTGGGACTAACGGGCGGGAGGAAGTTCTTC	CASSLGLTGGRKFF
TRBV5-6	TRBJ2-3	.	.	TGTGCCAGCAGCGATCACGGGACTCACCCCCCAGATACGCAGTATTTT	CASSDHGTHPPDTQYF
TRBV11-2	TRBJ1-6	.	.	TGTGCCAGCAGCCCAGGAGAGTTAGAACCCCTCCACTTT	CASSPGELEPLHF
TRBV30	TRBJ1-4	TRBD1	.	TGTGCCTGGAGGGGACGGACAGGGCCTAATGAAAAACTGTTTTTT	CAWRGRTGPNEKLFF